The 10 T cell receptor beta chains listed next were all sequenced from one sample in a study of blood T cell repertoires in COVID-19 (dated by TCRdb to the early 2020s). The library was built by means of the immunoSEQ multiplex PCR assay. TCRdb holds this immuneACCESS table with in-frame rearrangements only. Some clones are missing; in checked studies, unresolved V genes explain under half, and the rest has no known cause. For this sample the table gives some 160,000 clones, of which approximately 86% were detected only once. Around 6.5% of the sample is in the top ten clones. What was sequenced was PBMCs or T cells enriched from blood (not recorded which). All receptors derive from a woman between 40 and 50 years old who had recovered from COVID-19.

The gene calls are TRBV29-1 and TRBJ1-2, with 7 bases aligning to TRBD1. The CDR3 has 13 amino acids. Germline V gene data show CDR1 as SQVTM and CDR2 as ANQGSEA. V lost 7 bases and J lost 2; bases outside the gene matches: 7. The CDR3 sequence: CSGGDRMNYGYTF. The CDR3 DNA follows: TGCAGCGGCGGGGACAGAATGAACTATGGCTACACCTTC.

This chain joins TRBV11-2 and TRBJ2-1, with 13 bases matching TRBD2. The trim removed 1 base at V and 10 bases at J, leaving 4 bases unmatched. Per the germline V gene, CDR1 is SGHAT and CDR2 is FQNNGV. The CDR3 is 15 amino acids. The CDR3 loop reads CASSLGLAGGQEQFF. In nucleotides, the CDR3 is TGTGCCAGCAGCTTAGGACTAGCGGGGGGACAGGAGCAGTTCTTC.

V and J are TRBV7-2 and TRBJ1-5, with a possible D match to TRBD1 (6 bases). The germline CDR1 and CDR2 sequences are SGHTA and FQGNSA. This CDR3 region has 15 residues. The V end was cut by 5 bases, the J end by 1 base, with 12 bases between. The CDR3 loop reads CASSPRGMSNQPQHF. CDR3 nucleotides: TGTGCCAGCAGCCCAAGGGGGATGAGCAATCAGCCCCAGCATTTT.

The rearrangement links TRBV4-1 to TRBJ2-2; 10 nucleotides align to TRBD2. V trimming: 2 bases; J trimming: 4 bases; junction bases outside the gene matches: 4. In germline, CDR1 is MGHRA, CDR2 YSYEKL. The CDR3 length is 16 residues. CDR3 coding DNA: TGCGCCAGCAGCCAATGGACTAGCGGCCCCACCGGGGAGCTGTTTTTT. Protein: CASSQWTSGPTGELFF.

The chain carries TRBV7-9 and TRBJ2-5, with 12 positions matching TRBD2. In germline, CDR1 is SEHNR, CDR2 FQNEAQ (reference sequence). The length of the CDR3 is 16 residues. Losses at the gene ends were 5 bases for V and 5 bases for J; bases not matched to a gene: 9. The CDR3 sequence is CASSAASGRAGETQYF. CDR3 coding DNA: TGTGCCAGCAGCGCAGCTAGCGGGAGGGCCGGGGAGACCCAGTACTTC.

The gene calls are TRBV24-1 and TRBJ2-1, with 8 bases that match TRBD1. Per the germline V gene, CDR1 is KGHDR and CDR2 is SFDVKD. Trimming took 4 bases from V and 7 from J; bases not matched to a gene: 8. The CDR3 sequence is 15 residues long. CDR3 protein: CATSDRRTGPNEQFF. In nucleotides, the CDR3 is TGTGCCACCAGTGACCGAAGGACAGGGCCTAATGAGCAGTTCTTC.

V usage is TRBV6-5 and J usage is TRBJ2-2, with TRBD2 identical over 7 bases. V trimming: 7 bases; J trimming: 6 bases; junction bases outside the gene matches: 2. CDR3 size: 12 residues. Germline CDR1 MNHEY, CDR2 SVGAGI. CDR3 sequence reads: CASMGGAGELFF. DNA of the CDR3: TGTGCCAGCATGGGGGGGGCCGGGGAGCTGTTTTTT.

Here the CDR3 DNA reads TGCGCCAGCAGTGAGTCGGGCACAGGAAACACCATATATTTT. Protein product: CASSESGTGNTIYF. The chain combines TRBV10-1 with TRBJ1-3, with no clear D. Germline loops: CDR1 WNHNN, CDR2 SYGVQD (reference sequence). The CDR3 loop spans 14 amino acids. V was clipped by 0 bases and J by 4 bases, with 7 bases between them.

This clone was detected once. The rearrangement links TRBV7-8 to TRBJ2-7; 8 nucleotides match TRBD2. Germline CDR1 is SGHVS and CDR2 is FQNEAQ. With V trimmed by 5 bases and J by 6 bases, 9 bases remained unmatched. This CDR3 has 14 residues. CDR3 DNA: TGTGCCAGCAGCCCCCCGGGACTAGGTATCGAGCAGTACTTC. This encodes CASSPPGLGIEQYF.

The rearrangement joins TRBV19 to TRBJ2-2; no clear D gene. Trimming shortened V by 7 bases and J by 3 bases, and 18 bases separated the two germline ends. The V gene's germline CDR1 is LNHDA and CDR2 SQIVND (reference sequence). The CDR3 has 16 residues. This chain's CDR3 is CASTQKSSWDTGELFF. DNA for the CDR3: TGTGCCAGTACTCAGAAGTCTAGTTGGGACACCGGGGAGCTGTTTTTT.